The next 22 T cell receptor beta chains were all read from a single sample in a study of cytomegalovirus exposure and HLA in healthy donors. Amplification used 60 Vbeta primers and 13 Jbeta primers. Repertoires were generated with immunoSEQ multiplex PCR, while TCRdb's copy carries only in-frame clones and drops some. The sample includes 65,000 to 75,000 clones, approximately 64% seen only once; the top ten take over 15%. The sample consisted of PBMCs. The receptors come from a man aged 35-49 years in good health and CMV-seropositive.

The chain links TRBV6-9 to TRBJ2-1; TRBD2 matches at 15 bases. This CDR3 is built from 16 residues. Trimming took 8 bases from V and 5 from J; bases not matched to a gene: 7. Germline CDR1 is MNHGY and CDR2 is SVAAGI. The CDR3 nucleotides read TGTGCCAGCCTCAGCGGACTAGCGGGAGGGAACAATGAGCAGTTCTTC. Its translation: CASLSGLAGGNNEQFF.

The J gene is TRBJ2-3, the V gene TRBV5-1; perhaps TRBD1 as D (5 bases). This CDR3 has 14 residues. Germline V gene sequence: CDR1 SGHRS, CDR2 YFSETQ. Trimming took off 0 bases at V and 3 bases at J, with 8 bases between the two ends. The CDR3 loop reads CASSLGQRTDTQYF. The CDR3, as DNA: TGCGCCAGCAGCTTGGGACAGAGGACAGATACGCAGTATTTT. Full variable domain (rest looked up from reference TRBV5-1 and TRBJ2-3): KAGVTQTPRYLIKTRGQQVTLSCSPISGHRSVSWYQQTPGQGLQFLFEYFSETQRNKGNFPGRFSGRQFSNSRSEMNVSTLELGDSALYLCASSLGQRTDTQYFGPGTRLTVL.

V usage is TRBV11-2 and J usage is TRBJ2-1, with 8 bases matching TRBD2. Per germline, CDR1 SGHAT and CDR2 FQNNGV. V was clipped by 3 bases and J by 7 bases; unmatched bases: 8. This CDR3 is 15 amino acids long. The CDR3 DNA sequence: TGTGCCAGCAGCTTTGGGCGGGGGGTAATAAATGAGCAGTTCTTC. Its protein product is CASSFGRGVINEQFF.

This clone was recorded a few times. The CDR3 bases are TGTGCCAGCAGCATTACAGGGGACTATGGCTACACCTTC. Its translation: CASSITGDYGYTF. V and J are TRBV7-2 and TRBJ1-2, with 7 bases matching TRBD1. CDR1 SGHTA and CDR2 FQGNSA come from the germline V gene. The CDR3 consists of 13 residues. Trimming removed 5 bases from V and 3 bases from J; junction bases left unmatched: 3.

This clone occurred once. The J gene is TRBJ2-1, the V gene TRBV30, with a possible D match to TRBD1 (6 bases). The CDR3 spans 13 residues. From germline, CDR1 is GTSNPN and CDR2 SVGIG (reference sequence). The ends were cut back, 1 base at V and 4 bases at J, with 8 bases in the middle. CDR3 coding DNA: TGTGCCTGGAGTGGGGGACAATACAATGAGCAGTTCTTC. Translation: CAWSGGQYNEQFF.

The CDR3: CASSYRDRGIEDQPQHF. DNA for the CDR3: TGTGCCAGCAGCTACCGGGACAGGGGGATAGAGGATCAGCCCCAGCATTTT. The V gene is TRBV7-3, the J gene TRBJ1-5, with 11 bases matching TRBD1. Germline V gene data show CDR1 as SGHTA and CDR2 as FQGTGA. After removal of 4 bases from V and 5 bases from J, the junction contained 10 bases not matched to a gene. The CDR3 covers 17 residues.

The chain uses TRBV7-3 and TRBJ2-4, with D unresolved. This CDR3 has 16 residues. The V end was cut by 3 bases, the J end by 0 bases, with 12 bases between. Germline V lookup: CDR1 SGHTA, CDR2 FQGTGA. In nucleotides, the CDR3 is TGTGCCAGCAGCTTCCAAGAGCTGCTAGCCAAAAACATTCAGTACTTC. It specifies CASSFQELLAKNIQYF.

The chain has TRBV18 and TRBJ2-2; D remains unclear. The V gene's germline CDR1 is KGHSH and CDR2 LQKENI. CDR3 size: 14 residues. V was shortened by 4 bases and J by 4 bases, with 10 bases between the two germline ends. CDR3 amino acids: CASSRDSFTGELFF. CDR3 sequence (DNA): TGTGCCAGCTCACGCGACTCCTTCACCGGGGAGCTGTTTTTT.

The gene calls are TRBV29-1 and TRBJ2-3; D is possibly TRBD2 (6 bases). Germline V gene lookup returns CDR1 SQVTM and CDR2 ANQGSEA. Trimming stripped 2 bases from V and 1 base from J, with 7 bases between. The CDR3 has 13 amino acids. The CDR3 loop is CSVERGGTDTQYF. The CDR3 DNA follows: TGCAGCGTTGAACGCGGGGGCACAGATACGCAGTATTTT.

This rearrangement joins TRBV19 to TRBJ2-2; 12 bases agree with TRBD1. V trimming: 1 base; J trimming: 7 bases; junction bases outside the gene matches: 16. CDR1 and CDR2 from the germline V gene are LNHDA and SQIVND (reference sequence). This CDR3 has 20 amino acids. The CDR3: CASSIGRDRGLRSRGGELFF. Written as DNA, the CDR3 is TGTGCCAGTAGTATAGGCCGGGACAGGGGGCTCCGCAGCAGGGGCGGGGAGCTGTTTTTT.

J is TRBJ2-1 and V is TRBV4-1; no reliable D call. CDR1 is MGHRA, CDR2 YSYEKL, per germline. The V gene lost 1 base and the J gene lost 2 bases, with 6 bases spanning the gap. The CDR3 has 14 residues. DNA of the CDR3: TGCGCCAGCAGCCAAGGTGTCACCTACAATGAGCAGTTCTTC. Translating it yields CASSQGVTYNEQFF.

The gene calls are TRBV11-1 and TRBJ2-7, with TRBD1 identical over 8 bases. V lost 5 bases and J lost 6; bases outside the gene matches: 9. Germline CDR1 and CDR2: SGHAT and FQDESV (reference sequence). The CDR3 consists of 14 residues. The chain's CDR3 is CASSQTGGSGEQYF. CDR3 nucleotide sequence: TGTGCCAGCAGCCAAACAGGGGGATCGGGCGAGCAGTACTTC.

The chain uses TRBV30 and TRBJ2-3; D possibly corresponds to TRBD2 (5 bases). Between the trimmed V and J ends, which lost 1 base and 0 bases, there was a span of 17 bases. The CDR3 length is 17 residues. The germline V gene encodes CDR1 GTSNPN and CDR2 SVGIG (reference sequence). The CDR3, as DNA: TGTGCCTGGAGTGGGCTAGCAGGTCCTCTAAGCACAGATACGCAGTATTTT. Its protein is CAWSGLAGPLSTDTQYF.

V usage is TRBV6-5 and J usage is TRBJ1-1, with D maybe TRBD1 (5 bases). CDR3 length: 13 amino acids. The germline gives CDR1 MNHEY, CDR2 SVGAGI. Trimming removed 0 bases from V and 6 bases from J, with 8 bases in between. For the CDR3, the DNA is TGTGCCAGCAGTTACTCGACAGTATCTGAAGCTTTCTTT. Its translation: CASSYSTVSEAFF.

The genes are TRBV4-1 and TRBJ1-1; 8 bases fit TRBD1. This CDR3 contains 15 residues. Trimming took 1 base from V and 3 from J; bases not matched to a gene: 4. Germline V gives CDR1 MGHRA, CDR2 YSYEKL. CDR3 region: CASSQAGGADTEAFF. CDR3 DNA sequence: TGCGCCAGCAGCCAAGCAGGGGGCGCGGACACTGAAGCTTTCTTT.

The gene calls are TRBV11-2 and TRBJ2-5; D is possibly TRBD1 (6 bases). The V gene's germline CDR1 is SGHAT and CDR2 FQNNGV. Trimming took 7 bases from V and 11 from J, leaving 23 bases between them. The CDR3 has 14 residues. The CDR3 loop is CASTQMRGGGEQYF. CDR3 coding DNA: TGTGCCAGCACCCAGATGCGAGGGGGTGGGGAGCAGTACTTC.

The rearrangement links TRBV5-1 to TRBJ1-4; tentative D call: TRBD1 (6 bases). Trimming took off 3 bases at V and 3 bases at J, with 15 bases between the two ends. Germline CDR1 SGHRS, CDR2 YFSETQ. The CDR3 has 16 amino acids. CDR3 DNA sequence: TGCGCCAGCAGCTCCGCCGGGACAACGTCTAATGAAAAACTGTTTTTT. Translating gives CASSSAGTTSNEKLFF.

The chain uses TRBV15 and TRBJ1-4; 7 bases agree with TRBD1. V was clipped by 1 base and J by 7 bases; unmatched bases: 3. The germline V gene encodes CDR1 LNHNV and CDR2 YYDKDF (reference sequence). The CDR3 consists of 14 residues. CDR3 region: CATSRGQGGEKLFF. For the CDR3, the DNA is TGTGCCACCAGCAGAGGACAGGGTGGTGAAAAACTGTTTTTT.

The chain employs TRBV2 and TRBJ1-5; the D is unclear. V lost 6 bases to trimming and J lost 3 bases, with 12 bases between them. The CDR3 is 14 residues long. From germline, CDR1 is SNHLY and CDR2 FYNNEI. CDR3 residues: CASSSGAHNQPQHF. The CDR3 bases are TGTGCCAGCAGCTCGGGAGCTCACAATCAGCCCCAGCATTTT.

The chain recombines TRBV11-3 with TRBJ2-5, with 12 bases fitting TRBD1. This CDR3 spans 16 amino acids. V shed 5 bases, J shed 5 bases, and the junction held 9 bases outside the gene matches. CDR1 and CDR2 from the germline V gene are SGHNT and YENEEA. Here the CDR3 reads CASSLQGTGGRETQYF. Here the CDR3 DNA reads TGTGCCAGCAGCCTCCAGGGGACAGGGGGCCGGGAGACCCAGTACTTC.

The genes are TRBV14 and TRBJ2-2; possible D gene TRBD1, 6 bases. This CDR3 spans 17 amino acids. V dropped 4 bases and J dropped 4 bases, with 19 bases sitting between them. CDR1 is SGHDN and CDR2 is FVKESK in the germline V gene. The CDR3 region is CASSRTEQGSGTGELFF. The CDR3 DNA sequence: TGTGCCAGCAGCCGAACTGAACAGGGATCGGGCACCGGGGAGCTGTTTTTT. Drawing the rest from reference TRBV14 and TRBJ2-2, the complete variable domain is EAGVTQFPSHSVIEKGQTVTLRCDPISGHDNLYWYRRVMGKEIKFLLHFVKESKQDESGMPNNRFLAERTGGTYSTLKVQPAELEDSGVYFCASSRTEQGSGTGELFFGEGSRLTVL.

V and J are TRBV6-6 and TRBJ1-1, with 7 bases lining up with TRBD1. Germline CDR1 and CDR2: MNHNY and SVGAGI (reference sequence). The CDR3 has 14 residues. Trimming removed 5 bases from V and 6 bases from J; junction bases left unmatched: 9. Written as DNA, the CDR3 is TGTGCCAGCAGTCACCGACAGGGAAACGCTGAAGCTTTCTTT. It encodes CASSHRQGNAEAFF.